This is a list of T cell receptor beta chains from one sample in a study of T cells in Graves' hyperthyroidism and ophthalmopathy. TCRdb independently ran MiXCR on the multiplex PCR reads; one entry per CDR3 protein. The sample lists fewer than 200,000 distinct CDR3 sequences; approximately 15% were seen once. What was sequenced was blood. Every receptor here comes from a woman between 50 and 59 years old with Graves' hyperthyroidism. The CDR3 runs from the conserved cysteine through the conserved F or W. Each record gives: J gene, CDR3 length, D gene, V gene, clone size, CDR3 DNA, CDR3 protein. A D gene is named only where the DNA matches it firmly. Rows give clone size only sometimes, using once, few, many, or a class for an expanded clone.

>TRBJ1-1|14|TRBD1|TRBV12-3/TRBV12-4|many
TGTGCCAGCAGTTTGCGGGACAGGGGGAGGCGGGCTTTCTTT
CASSLRDRGRRAFF
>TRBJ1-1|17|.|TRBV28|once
TGTGCCAGCAGTTTAAACCCGCCGGCCAAGGGCGACGATGAAGCTTTCTTT
CASSLNPPAKGDDEAFF
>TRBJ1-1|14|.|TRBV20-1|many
TGCAGTGCGGACGACAGTGGCCCGAACACTGAAGCTTTCTTT
CSADDSGPNTEAFF
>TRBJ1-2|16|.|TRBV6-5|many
TGTGCCAGCAGTTACTCTCCGGGAGGGGTGAGCTATGGCTACACCTTC
CASSYSPGGVSYGYTF
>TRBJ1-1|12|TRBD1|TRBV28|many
TGTGCCAGCAGAAAGACAGGGTGGGGCGCTTTCTTT
CASRKTGWGAFF
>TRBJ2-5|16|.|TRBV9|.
TGTGCCAGCAGCCCGACGGGCACAGGGTCTGTGAAGACCCAGTACTTC
CASSPTGTGSVKTQYF
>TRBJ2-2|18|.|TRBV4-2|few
TGTGCCAGCAGCCAAGCCGGAGGAGTGACGGTGAACACCGGGGAGCTGTTTTTT
CASSQAGGVTVNTGELFF
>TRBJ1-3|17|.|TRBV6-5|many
TGTGCCAGCAGTTACTCGAGGACATACGGCTCTGGAAACACCATATATTTT
CASSYSRTYGSGNTIYF
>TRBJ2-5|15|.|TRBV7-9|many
TGTGCCAGCAGCTTAACGGCAGGGAGCGGGGAGACCCAGTACTTC
CASSLTAGSGETQYF
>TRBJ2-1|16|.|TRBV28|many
TGTGCCAGCAGTTTCCTTACAACCGGGACATACAATGAGCAGTTCTTC
CASSFLTTGTYNEQFF
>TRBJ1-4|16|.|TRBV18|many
TGTGCCAGCTCACCTAGGCAGCAGGAACTTAATGAAAAACTGTTTTTT
CASSPRQQELNEKLFF
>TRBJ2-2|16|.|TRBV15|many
TGTGCCACCAGCAGAGACTGGGGGCGCGACACCGGGGAGCTGTTTTTT
CATSRDWGRDTGELFF
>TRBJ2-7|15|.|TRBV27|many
TGTGCCAGCAGTTTTACGGGACGGGGGCCTCGGGAGCAGTACTTC
CASSFTGRGPREQYF
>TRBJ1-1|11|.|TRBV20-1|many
TGCAGTGCTCCCGGGAGGGCGCGGTCTTTCTTT
CSAPGRARSFF
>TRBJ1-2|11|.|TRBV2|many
TGTGCCAGCAAACAGAACTATGGCTACACCTTC
CASKQNYGYTF
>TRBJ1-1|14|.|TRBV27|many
TGTGCCAGCGTAGACTATGGGGGCAACACTGAAGCTTTCTTT
CASVDYGGNTEAFF
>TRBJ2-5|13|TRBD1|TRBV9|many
TGTGCCAGCAGCTTGGGACAGCGGGAGACCCAGTACTTC
CASSLGQRETQYF
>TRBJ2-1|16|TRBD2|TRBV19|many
TGTGCCAGTAGTAGTTTGCCTAGCGGGGTATACAATGAGCAGTTCTTC
CASSSLPSGVYNEQFF
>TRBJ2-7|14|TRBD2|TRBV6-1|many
TGTGCCAGCACAGCGGGAAGAGCCCCCTACGAGCAGTACTTC
CASTAGRAPYEQYF
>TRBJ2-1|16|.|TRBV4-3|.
TGCGCCAGCAGCCAAGATTTCGCGGGGGCTGGAGGTGAGCAGTTCTTC
CASSQDFAGAGGEQFF
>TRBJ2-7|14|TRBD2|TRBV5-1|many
TGCGCCAGCAGCCTTAGCGGGGGGGCCGACGAGCAGTACTTC
CASSLSGGADEQYF
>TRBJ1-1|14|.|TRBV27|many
TGTGCCAGCAGTCCAGGGACCAGGTCCGCTGAAGCTTTCTTT
CASSPGTRSAEAFF
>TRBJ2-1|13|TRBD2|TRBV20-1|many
TGCAGTGCCCTAGCGGGGGGGGACAATGAGCAGTTCTTC
CSALAGGDNEQFF
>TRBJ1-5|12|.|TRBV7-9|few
TGTGCCAGCAGCTATCCACGGGGGCCCCAGCATTTT
CASSYPRGPQHF
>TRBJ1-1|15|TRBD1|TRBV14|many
TGTGCCAGCAATTCCCAGGGGGCGATAATCACTGAAGCTTTCTTT
CASNSQGAIITEAFF
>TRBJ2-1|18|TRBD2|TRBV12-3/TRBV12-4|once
TGTGCCAGCAGTGATCCTTTAGCGGGATCTCGCTCCTACAATGAGCAGTTCTTC
CASSDPLAGSRSYNEQFF
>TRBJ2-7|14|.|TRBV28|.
TGTGCCAGCAGCCCCCCCGACAGGTCCTACGAGCAGTACTTC
CASSPPDRSYEQYF
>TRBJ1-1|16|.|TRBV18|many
TGTGCCAGCTCCCCTTCCTTCGGGCAGGCAATCACTGAAGCTTTCTTT
CASSPSFGQAITEAFF
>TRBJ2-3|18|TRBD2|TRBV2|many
TGTGCCAGCAGTTACGGACTAGCGGGGGGGACTATCACAGATACGCAGTATTTT
CASSYGLAGGTITDTQYF
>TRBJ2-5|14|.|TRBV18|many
TGTGCCAGCTCACCTCTCCGCGGACAAGAGACCCAGTACTTC
CASSPLRGQETQYF
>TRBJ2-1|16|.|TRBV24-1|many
TGTGCCACCAGTGATTTGGACACGGAGCGCTACAATGAGCAGTTCTTC
CATSDLDTERYNEQFF
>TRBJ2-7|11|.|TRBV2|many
TGTGCCAGCAGTTTTGATAACGAGCAGTACTTC
CASSFDNEQYF
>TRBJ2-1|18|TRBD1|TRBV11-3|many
TGTGCCAGCAGCTTAGGGACAGGGGCGGGAAGCTCCTACAATGAGCAGTTCTTC
CASSLGTGAGSSYNEQFF
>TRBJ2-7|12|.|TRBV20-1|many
TGCAGTGCAGCCTGGGACTCCTACGAGCAGTACTTC
CSAAWDSYEQYF
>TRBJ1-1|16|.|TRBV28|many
TGTGCCAGCAGCAATTCGCTGTGGACGGAAAAAAGAAAGGCTTTCTTT
CASSNSLWTEKRKAFF
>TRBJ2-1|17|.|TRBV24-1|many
TGTGCCACCAGTGATTCCCCAGGGGGGAGCTCCTACAATGAGCAGTTCTTC
CATSDSPGGSSYNEQFF
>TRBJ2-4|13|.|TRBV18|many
TGTGCCAGCTCACCAGGGACCGGGGACATTCAGTACTTC
CASSPGTGDIQYF
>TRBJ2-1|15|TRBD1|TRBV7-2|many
TGTACCAGCAGCTTAAGGACAGGGGGGAACAATGAGCAGTTCTTC
CTSSLRTGGNNEQFF
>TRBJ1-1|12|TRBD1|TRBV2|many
TGTGCCAGCAGGACAGGGGGGTCTGAAGCTTTCTTT
CASRTGGSEAFF
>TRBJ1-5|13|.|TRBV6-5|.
TGTGCCAGCAGTTTCGGAGTAGATCAGCCCCAGCATTTT
CASSFGVDQPQHF